This is a list of T cell receptor beta chains from one sample in a study of cytomegalovirus exposure and HLA in healthy donors. The data were produced by immunoSEQ multiplex PCR, yet TCRdb's version contains in-frame clones alone and is incomplete. The specimen's table records about 170,000 clones. Sample: PBMCs. These TCRs come from a woman younger than 35 in good health and CMV-seropositive. CDR3s include the opening cysteine and the closing phenylalanine or tryptophan. The D gene is left open where the match is weak.

cdr3_nt cdr3_aa j_call v_call d_call
TGTGCCAGCAGTTACGCTGGGAGCTCCTACGAGCAGTACTTC CASSYAGSSYEQYF TRBJ2-7 TRBV6-5 NA
TGTGCCAGCAGTGAAATTACGTTTTTGAACAAGGAAGCTTTCTTT CASSEITFLNKEAFF TRBJ1-1 TRBV2 NA
TGCGCCAGCAGCCAAGGAAGCGGGTTGGACTACGAGCAGTACTTC CASSQGSGLDYEQYF TRBJ2-7 TRBV4-1 NA
TGTGCCAGCAGCTTACGGACTAGCGGCACCGGGGAGCTGTTTTTT CASSLRTSGTGELFF TRBJ2-2 TRBV11-2 TRBD2
TGCGCCAGCAGCCAAGATCCGAGGGACAGGGGGAGAGAGACCCAGTACTTC CASSQDPRDRGRETQYF TRBJ2-5 TRBV4-1 TRBD1
TGTGCCAGCATGGGACTAGCGGGAGGCAATGAGCAGTTCTTC CASMGLAGGNEQFF TRBJ2-1 TRBV6-5 TRBD2
TGCGCCAGCAGCCAGGGACAGGGGAACACAGATACGCAGTATTTT CASSQGQGNTDTQYF TRBJ2-3 TRBV4-3 TRBD1
TGTGCCAGCAGCCGACCCGGACTAGCGGGGAACAATGAGCAGTTCTTC CASSRPGLAGNNEQFF TRBJ2-1 TRBV7-2 TRBD2
TGTGCCAGCAGCTCAAACCGGGAGACCCAGTACTTC CASSSNRETQYF TRBJ2-5 TRBV7-6 NA
TGTGCCAGCATGAGGGACATCCAAGAGACCCAGTACTTC CASMRDIQETQYF TRBJ2-5 TRBV2 NA
TGTGCCAGCCGCCTAAGGAGCATGAACACTGAAGCTTTCTTT CASRLRSMNTEAFF TRBJ1-1 TRBV2 NA
TGTGCCAGCAGCTTAGTTGGTGGGAGCCCCAGTGAGCAGTTCTTC CASSLVGGSPSEQFF TRBJ2-1 TRBV7-9 NA
TGCGCCAGCAGCCAAGATGCGGGGGTCAGGACCGGGGAGCTGTTTTTT CASSQDAGVRTGELFF TRBJ2-2 TRBV4-1 TRBD2
TGTGCCAGCAGCCCCAGGAAGGCTAGCGGGAGAATCACAGATACGCAGTATTTT CASSPRKASGRITDTQYF TRBJ2-3 TRBV14 TRBD2